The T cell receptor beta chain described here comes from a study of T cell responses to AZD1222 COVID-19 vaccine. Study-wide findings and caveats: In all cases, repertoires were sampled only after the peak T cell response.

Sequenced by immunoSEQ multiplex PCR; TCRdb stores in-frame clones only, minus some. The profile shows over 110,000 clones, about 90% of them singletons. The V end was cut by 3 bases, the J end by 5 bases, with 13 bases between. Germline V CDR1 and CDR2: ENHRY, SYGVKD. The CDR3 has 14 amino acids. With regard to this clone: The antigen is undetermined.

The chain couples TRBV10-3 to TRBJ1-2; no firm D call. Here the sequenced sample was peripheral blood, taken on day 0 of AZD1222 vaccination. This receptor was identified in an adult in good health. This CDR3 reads CAISETGATYGYTF. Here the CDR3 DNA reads TGTGCCATCAGTGAAACTGGAGCGACGTATGGCTACACCTTC.